The 32 T cell receptor beta chains given below trace back to one sample, sequenced in a study of blood T cell repertoires in COVID-19. This table comes from immunoSEQ multiplex PCR, and its TCRdb copy is limited to in-frame clones, with some not included. The sample lists roughly 120,000 clones; around 83% were seen once. The material sequenced was peripheral blood. These receptors were taken from a man aged 40-49 years with acute or convalescent COVID-19.

The chain links TRBV24-1 to TRBJ2-3; 8 bases are a match to TRBD1. CDR1 and CDR2 (germline): KGHDR, SFDVKD. V shed 3 bases, J shed 0 bases, and the junction held 4 bases outside the gene matches. This CDR3 comprises 16 residues. The CDR3 loop reads CATSDTGQGSTDTQYF. In nucleotides, the CDR3 is TGTGCCACCAGTGATACAGGACAGGGAAGCACAGATACGCAGTATTTT.

V usage is TRBV12-3 or TRBV12-4 and J usage is TRBJ2-1; no reliable D call. The CDR3 loop spans 13 amino acids. V lost 5 bases to trimming and J lost 7 bases, with 12 bases between them. The CDR3 DNA follows: TGTGCCAGCAGTCCATTCAGGCGTAATGAGCAGTTCTTC. Protein: CASSPFRRNEQFF.

This chain links TRBV9 with TRBJ2-3, with D unresolved. This CDR3 comprises 15 residues. Germline CDR1 reads SGDLS; CDR2 reads YYNGEE. Trimming removed 2 bases at V and 1 base at J, with 11 bases between. This chain's CDR3 is CASSVSISGTDTQYF. The CDR3 region has the DNA TGTGCCAGCAGCGTCTCGATATCAGGCACAGATACGCAGTATTTT.

The chain recombines TRBV2 with TRBJ2-6, with 16 positions matching TRBD2. There are 18 residues in the CDR3. Per the germline V gene, CDR1 is SNHLY and CDR2 is FYNNEI. Trimming removed 6 bases from V and 2 bases from J; junction bases left unmatched: 4. The chain's CDR3 is CASRGLAGGAPGANVLTF. In DNA form, the CDR3 reads TGTGCCAGCAGGGGACTAGCGGGGGGGGCCCCTGGGGCCAACGTCCTGACTTTC.

This clone was counted a few times. The chain employs TRBV2 and TRBJ1-5; D not resolved. Trimming removed 1 base at V and 7 bases at J, with 8 bases between. The CDR3 is 13 residues long. Germline V gives CDR1 SNHLY, CDR2 FYNNEI. CDR3 protein: CASSEGLGQPQHF. In nucleotides, the CDR3 is TGTGCCAGCAGTGAAGGACTCGGCCAGCCCCAGCATTTT.

The CDR3 nucleotides read TGTGCCAGCAGTTACTCGATCGGGGGACCCCAGCATTTT. The encoded protein is CASSYSIGGPQHF. This chain connects TRBV6-5 to TRBJ1-5; possible D gene TRBD1, 5 bases. This CDR3 region has 13 residues. Germline CDR1 is MNHEY and CDR2 is SVGAGI. The germline V and J ends were trimmed by 0 bases and 10 bases, with 10 bases remaining between them.

The chain uses TRBV29-1 and TRBJ2-7, with D possibly being TRBD2 (5 bases). The CDR3 runs to 12 residues. Germline V gene data show CDR1 as SQVTM and CDR2 as ANQGSEA. V dropped 4 bases and J dropped 1 base, with 8 bases sitting between them. CDR3 sequence reads: CSVGGQSYEQYF. The CDR3 DNA reads as TGCAGCGTTGGAGGGCAGTCCTACGAGCAGTACTTC.

The chain carries TRBV6-2 or TRBV6-3 and TRBJ2-2; D unclear. Per the germline V gene, CDR1 is MNHEY and CDR2 is SVGEGT. CDR3 length: 16 amino acids. Trimming removed 6 bases from V and 1 base from J, with 15 bases in between. In DNA, the CDR3 is TGTGCCAGCAGCGACACGTCAGTGGAGAACACCGGGGAGCTGTTTTTT. Amino acids: CASSDTSVENTGELFF.

J is TRBJ1-1 and V is TRBV10-3, with a possible D match to TRBD1 (6 bases). The CDR3 sequence is 13 residues long. The V end was cut by 8 bases, the J end by 4 bases, with 14 bases between. The germline V gene encodes CDR1 ENHRY and CDR2 SYGVKD. The CDR3 protein is CAIRSRDITEAFF. The CDR3 DNA is TGTGCCATCCGCAGTCGGGACATCACTGAAGCTTTCTTT.

The chain links TRBV2 to TRBJ1-3; a weak D match, TRBD1 (6 bases). This CDR3 is 16 amino acids long. Looked up from germline, CDR1 is SNHLY and CDR2 is FYNNEI. Trimming cost V 5 bases and J 0 bases, with 14 bases left between them. The CDR3 reads CASSKTGASSGNTIYF. CDR3 nucleotides: TGTGCCAGCAGTAAGACAGGCGCAAGCTCTGGAAACACCATATATTTT. The full variable domain, completed using reference TRBV2 and TRBJ1-3, is EPEVTQTPSHQVTQMGQEVILRCVPISNHLYFYWYRQILGQKVEFLVSFYNNEISEKSEIFDDQFSVERPDGSNFTLKIRSTKLEDSAMYFCASSKTGASSGNTIYFGEGSWLTVV.

V and J are TRBV27 and TRBJ1-2; 12 positions agree with TRBD1. Unmatched junction bases numbered 22, after V lost 6 bases and J lost 5 bases. Germline CDR1 and CDR2: MNHEY and SMNVEV (reference sequence). This CDR3 is built from 20 residues. The CDR3 reads CASSQGSLYSGQGARYGYTF. CDR3 coding DNA: TGTGCCAGCAGCCAGGGGTCCCTCTATTCGGGACAGGGGGCGAGGTATGGCTACACCTTC.

The V gene is TRBV5-5, the J gene TRBJ2-1; 10 bases are shared with TRBD2. The CDR3 runs 13 residues. Trimming took 4 bases from V and 7 from J; bases not matched to a gene: 2. The germline gives CDR1 SGHKS, CDR2 YYEKEE (reference sequence). CDR3 loop: CASSPLAGNEQFF. The CDR3 coding sequence is TGTGCCAGCAGCCCACTAGCGGGGAATGAGCAGTTCTTC.

This chain uses TRBV24-1 with TRBJ2-2, with a weak D call TRBD1 (6 bases). The CDR3 spans 16 residues. Trimming left V 3 bases short and J 3 bases short, with 13 bases between. Germline loops: CDR1 KGHDR, CDR2 SFDVKD. CDR3 region: CATSDASQGYTGELFF. In nucleotides, the CDR3 is TGTGCCACCAGTGATGCTAGCCAGGGGTACACCGGGGAGCTGTTTTTT.

The CDR3 is CASSPEIAGETQYF. The CDR3 bases are TGTGCCAGCTCACCTGAGATAGCGGGAGAGACCCAGTACTTC. This chain connects TRBV18 to TRBJ2-5; TRBD2 matches at 7 bases. Germline values: CDR1 KGHSH, CDR2 LQKENI. The CDR3 loop spans 14 amino acids. The junction had 5 bases not matched to a gene; V was cut back by 3 bases and J by 4 bases.

The rearrangement joins TRBV12-3 or TRBV12-4 to TRBJ2-7; D is ambiguous. CDR3 length equals 12 residues. Trimming stripped 6 bases from V and 3 bases from J, with 9 bases between. The CDR3 region has the DNA TGTGCCAGCAGCACAAGTTACTACGAGCAGTACTTC. Translation: CASSTSYYEQYF.

The chain carries TRBV7-2 and TRBJ2-5; 14 bases are a match to TRBD2. There are 15 residues in the CDR3. The ends lost 6 bases at V and 5 bases at J; junction bases unmatched: 5. Per germline, CDR1 SGHTA and CDR2 FQGNSA. In nucleotides, the CDR3 is TGTGCCAGCAGACGACTAGCGGGGGGGCCGGAGACCCAGTACTTC. Its protein is CASRRLAGGPETQYF.

V and J are TRBV5-1 and TRBJ2-7; D is perhaps TRBD2 (5 bases). The germline V gene has CDR1 SGHRS and CDR2 YFSETQ. V was clipped by 3 bases and J by 3 bases, with 13 bases between them. This CDR3 comprises 14 residues. As DNA, the CDR3 is TGCGCCAGCAGCTCGCGGACTGGCAGCTACGAGCAGTACTTC. It specifies CASSSRTGSYEQYF.

The count of this clone is one. The genes are TRBV6-5 and TRBJ1-2; D remains unclear. Trimming removed 9 bases from V and 3 bases from J, with 14 bases in between. Per the germline V gene, CDR1 is MNHEY and CDR2 is SVGAGI. The CDR3 totals 13 residues. CDR3 in DNA: TGTGCCAGTATTATAGAGCGGGACTATGGCTACACCTTC. Translated: CASIIERDYGYTF.

This chain links TRBV5-6 with TRBJ1-2; D is ambiguous. The V gene's germline CDR1 is SGHDT and CDR2 YYEEEE. The CDR3 sequence is 14 residues long. Trimming removed 6 bases from V and 2 bases from J, with 14 bases in between. CDR3 sequence (DNA): TGTGCCAGCATCAAATACAGCTTGAACTATGGCTACACCTTC. This codes for CASIKYSLNYGYTF.

This clone has just a few counts. V and J are TRBV7-9 and TRBJ1-1; TRBD1 might be the D (6 bases). V was clipped by 1 base and J by 3 bases, with 6 bases between them. Germline CDR1 and CDR2: SEHNR and FQNEAQ (reference sequence). The CDR3 has 13 residues. The CDR3 reads CASSLDRDTEAFF. The DNA of the CDR3 is TGTGCCAGCAGCTTAGACAGGGACACTGAAGCTTTCTTT. Combining the CDR3 with reference TRBV7-9 and TRBJ1-1 gives the whole variable domain DTGVSQNPRHKITKRGQNVTFRCDPISEHNRLYWYRQTLGQGPEFLTYFQNEAQLEKSRLLSDRFSAERPKGSFSTLEIQRTEQGDSAMYLCASSLDRDTEAFFGQGTRLTVV.

CDR3 in amino acids: CASSLRSGGGEELFF. DNA of the CDR3: TGTGCCAGCAGCTTAAGGTCAGGGGGAGGTGAGGAGCTGTTTTTT. The rearrangement links TRBV13 to TRBJ2-2; TRBD1 might be the D (7 bases). Germline V gene lookup returns CDR1 PRHDT and CDR2 FYEKMQ (reference sequence). The CDR3 contains 15 residues. Trimming cost V 2 bases and J 10 bases, with 17 bases left between them.

This chain links TRBV5-6 with TRBJ2-3; TRBD2 agrees at 9 bases. V trimming: 1 base; J trimming: 0 bases; junction bases outside the gene matches: 3. The CDR3 covers 16 residues. Per the germline V gene, CDR1 is SGHDT and CDR2 is YYEEEE. The CDR3 DNA sequence: TGTGCCAGCAGCTTGTGGCGGGGGGGGAGCACAGATACGCAGTATTTT. Its translation is CASSLWRGGSTDTQYF.

This chain connects TRBV19 to TRBJ2-7; 11 bases map to TRBD2. Germline values: CDR1 LNHDA, CDR2 SQIVND (reference sequence). The CDR3 is 15 residues long. V lost 1 base and J lost 1; bases outside the gene matches: 0. CDR3 amino acids: CASSIASGGSYEQYF. The CDR3 DNA is TGTGCCAGTAGTATAGCTAGCGGGGGGTCCTACGAGCAGTACTTC.

This sequence joins TRBV9 and TRBJ2-3; 7 bases agree with TRBD2. The CDR3 consists of 14 residues. After removal of 4 bases from V and 6 bases from J, the junction contained 8 bases not matched to a gene. Germline CDR1 and CDR2: SGDLS and YYNGEE. The CDR3 region is CASSPQPTSDTQYF. The CDR3 coding sequence is TGTGCCAGCAGCCCCCAGCCGACTAGCGATACGCAGTATTTT.

The chain recombines TRBV5-4 with TRBJ1-4; TRBD1 is a possible D gene (6 bases). Germline lookup yields CDR1 SGHNT and CDR2 YYREEE (reference sequence). This CDR3 is built from 16 residues. V was pared by 5 bases and J by 5 bases, with 19 bases between. The CDR3 nucleotides read TGTGCCAGCAGATTTGTAATCGGACAGAGGAATGAAAAACTGTTTTTT. This gives the protein CASRFVIGQRNEKLFF. The variable domain in full, with the rest retrieved from reference TRBV5-4 and TRBJ1-4, is ETGVTQSPTHLIKTRGQQVTLRCSSQSGHNTVSWYQQALGQGPQFIFQYYREEENGRGNFPPRFSGLQFPNYSSELNVNALELDDSALYLCASRFVIGQRNEKLFFGSGTQLSVL.

This clone was seen only once. The V call is TRBV10-1, the J call TRBJ2-5, with TRBD1 matching over 9 bases. V lost 5 bases to trimming and J lost 6 bases; unmatched junction nucleotides: 4. CDR3 length equals 13 residues. Germline V CDR1 and CDR2: WNHNN, SYGVQD (reference sequence). The CDR3: CASSSDRGKTQYF. The CDR3 DNA follows: TGCGCCAGCAGTTCGGACAGGGGAAAGACCCAGTACTTC.

By proportion, this clone is medium-sized. The CDR3 reads CASSLWVGVPYGYTF. The CDR3, as DNA: TGTGCCAGCAGCTTATGGGTAGGGGTTCCCTATGGCTACACCTTC. The chain has TRBV7-9 and TRBJ1-2, with a weak D call TRBD1 (5 bases). Trimming cost V 2 bases and J 4 bases, with 14 bases left between them. This CDR3 comprises 15 residues. Germline CDR1 is SEHNR and CDR2 is FQNEAQ (reference sequence).

CDR3 sequence: CASSPDTTRGQPQHF. The CDR3 DNA is TGCGCCAGCAGCCCAGACACTACAAGGGGTCAGCCCCAGCATTTT. The chain recombines TRBV5-1 with TRBJ1-5; possible D gene TRBD1, 5 bases. The CDR3 sequence is 15 residues long. The V end lost 4 bases, the J end lost 6 bases, and 17 bases lay between the germline ends. The V gene's germline CDR1 is SGHRS and CDR2 YFSETQ. Full variable domain (missing parts from reference TRBV5-1 and TRBJ1-5): KAGVTQTPRYLIKTRGQQVTLSCSPISGHRSVSWYQQTPGQGLQFLFEYFSETQRNKGNFPGRFSGRQFSNSRSEMNVSTLELGDSALYLCASSPDTTRGQPQHFGDGTRLSIL.

The V gene is TRBV5-1, the J gene TRBJ2-2; 11 nucleotides align to TRBD1. Germline trimming cut 0 bases from V and 6 bases from J; bases unmatched to any gene: 4. The germline V gene encodes CDR1 SGHRS and CDR2 YFSETQ. This CDR3 comprises 16 residues. The CDR3 reads CASSLGGQGASGELFF. DNA of the CDR3: TGCGCCAGCAGCTTGGGAGGACAGGGGGCGTCCGGGGAGCTGTTTTTT. Together with reference TRBV5-1 and TRBJ2-2, the CDR3 gives the full variable domain: KAGVTQTPRYLIKTRGQQVTLSCSPISGHRSVSWYQQTPGQGLQFLFEYFSETQRNKGNFPGRFSGRQFSNSRSEMNVSTLELGDSALYLCASSLGGQGASGELFFGEGSRLTVL.

This clone was detected a few times. This chain uses TRBV24-1 with TRBJ1-4; no clear D gene. Trimming removed 5 bases from V and 7 bases from J, with 10 bases in between. The CDR3 totals 13 residues. Germline values: CDR1 KGHDR, CDR2 SFDVKD. Written as DNA, the CDR3 is TGTGCCACCAGTGGTAGTCCCGGTGAAAAACTGTTTTTT. Amino acids: CATSGSPGEKLFF.

The genes are TRBV12-5 and TRBJ2-7; 10 bases agree with TRBD2. Germline CDR1 LGHNT, CDR2 FRNRAP. CDR3 length: 15 amino acids. Unmatched junction bases numbered 7, after V lost 1 base and J lost 7 bases. Here the CDR3 reads CASGLGSGGAEEQYF. CDR3 in DNA: TGTGCTAGTGGTTTGGGGAGCGGGGGGGCCGAAGAGCAGTACTTC.

This chain connects TRBV30 to TRBJ1-3, with TRBD1 matching over 7 bases. With 6 bases clipped from V and 10 bases from J, the junction kept 6 bases outside the gene matches. The CDR3 extends over 11 amino acids. Germline V lookup: CDR1 GTSNPN, CDR2 SVGIG (reference sequence). CDR3 protein: CACLGTETIYF. CDR3 coding DNA: TGTGCCTGCCTGGGGACAGAGACCATATATTTT.